This is a list of T cell receptor beta chains from one sample in a study of vaccination effects on CD4 cells after COVID-19. The antigens for these receptors are not known. Sequencing used immunoSEQ multiplex PCR; TCRdb keeps in-frame clones, though not all of them. The repertoire has around 35,000 clones, around 74% of them found once; the top ten carry 2.5% to 3.5%. The material was CD4+ T cells from PBMCs cultured without peptide, obtained before COVID-19 vaccination. The receptors were sampled from a human donor who received a COVID-19 vaccine. Both conserved end residues are part of each CDR3. Fields, in order: V gene, J gene, D gene, clone size, CDR3 protein, CDR3 DNA. A D gene is named only where the DNA matches it firmly. Clone size is not always given. Where it is, it says once, few, many or a class for expanded clones.

v_gene: TRBV27
j_gene: TRBJ2-2
d_gene: -
abundance: -
CDR3aa: CASSLEGTGELFF
CDR3nt: TGTGCCAGCAGTTTAGAGGGGACCGGGGAGCTGTTTTTT

v_gene: TRBV6-5
j_gene: TRBJ1-2
d_gene: -
abundance: -
CDR3aa: CASSYDSPTSNYGYTF
CDR3nt: TGTGCCAGCAGTTACGATTCCCCCACCTCTAACTATGGCTACACCTTC

v_gene: TRBV7-9
j_gene: TRBJ1-2
d_gene: TRBD1
abundance: -
CDR3aa: CASSPPWGTELYGYTF
CDR3nt: TGTGCCAGCAGCCCACCCTGGGGGACAGAATTATATGGCTACACCTTC

v_gene: TRBV29-1
j_gene: TRBJ1-2
d_gene: TRBD1
abundance: -
CDR3aa: CSVLGQTQRGYGYTF
CDR3nt: TGCAGCGTCCTGGGACAGACCCAAAGGGGCTATGGCTACACCTTC

v_gene: TRBV18
j_gene: TRBJ1-2
d_gene: -
abundance: -
CDR3aa: CASSPMQDNYGYTF
CDR3nt: TGTGCCAGCTCACCAATGCAGGATAACTATGGCTACACCTTC

v_gene: TRBV9
j_gene: TRBJ1-4
d_gene: -
abundance: -
CDR3aa: CASSVDGTSGEKLFF
CDR3nt: TGTGCCAGCAGCGTAGATGGGACCAGTGGCGAAAAACTGTTTTTT

v_gene: TRBV7-9
j_gene: TRBJ2-5
d_gene: TRBD1
abundance: -
CDR3aa: CASSFSGGQETQYF
CDR3nt: TGTGCCAGCAGCTTCTCAGGGGGTCAAGAGACCCAGTACTTC

v_gene: TRBV7-8
j_gene: TRBJ2-3
d_gene: -
abundance: -
CDR3aa: CASRDSSTDTQYF
CDR3nt: TGTGCCAGCAGGGACAGCAGCACAGATACGCAGTATTTT

v_gene: TRBV6-1
j_gene: TRBJ2-3
d_gene: -
abundance: few
CDR3aa: CASSESGIGTQYF
CDR3nt: TGTGCCAGCAGTGAGTCGGGTATCGGTACGCAGTATTTT

v_gene: TRBV18
j_gene: TRBJ1-3
d_gene: -
abundance: -
CDR3aa: CASSPPVRVLSGNTIYF
CDR3nt: TGTGCCAGCTCACCACCCGTCAGGGTGCTCTCTGGAAACACCATATATTTT

v_gene: TRBV12-3/TRBV12-4
j_gene: TRBJ1-2
d_gene: -
abundance: -
CDR3aa: CASKGKGPYGYTF
CDR3nt: TGTGCCAGCAAGGGGAAGGGACCCTATGGCTACACCTTC

v_gene: TRBV11-1
j_gene: TRBJ2-7
d_gene: TRBD1
abundance: -
CDR3aa: CASSWTGSYEQYF
CDR3nt: TGTGCCAGCAGTTGGACAGGATCCTACGAGCAGTACTTC

v_gene: TRBV20-1
j_gene: TRBJ2-7
d_gene: -
abundance: -
CDR3aa: CSARRQEEQYF
CDR3nt: TGCAGTGCTAGGCGGCAGGAAGAGCAGTACTTC

v_gene: TRBV27
j_gene: TRBJ2-2
d_gene: -
abundance: -
CDR3aa: CASSLNSGGSTGELFF
CDR3nt: TGTGCCAGCAGTTTAAACTCCGGGGGAAGCACCGGGGAGCTGTTTTTT

v_gene: TRBV25-1
j_gene: TRBJ1-6
d_gene: -
abundance: -
CDR3aa: CASSDTGGRYSPLHF
CDR3nt: TGTGCCAGCAGTGATACTGGGGGGAGATATTCACCCCTCCACTTT

v_gene: TRBV29-1
j_gene: TRBJ1-6
d_gene: TRBD1
abundance: -
CDR3aa: CSVRQGNSPLHF
CDR3nt: TGCAGCGTTCGACAGGGAAATTCACCCCTCCACTTT

v_gene: TRBV4-3
j_gene: TRBJ2-7
d_gene: TRBD1
abundance: -
CDR3aa: CASSRRQGSYEQYF
CDR3nt: TGCGCCAGCAGCCGACGACAGGGCTCCTACGAGCAGTACTTC

v_gene: TRBV27
j_gene: TRBJ1-2
d_gene: TRBD1
abundance: -
CDR3aa: CASSRDRVYGYTF
CDR3nt: TGTGCCAGCAGCCGGGACAGGGTCTATGGCTACACCTTC

v_gene: TRBV6-4
j_gene: TRBJ2-1
d_gene: TRBD2
abundance: few
CDR3aa: CASSEGREAYNEQFF
CDR3nt: TGTGCCAGCAGTGAAGGGAGGGAGGCCTACAATGAGCAGTTCTTC

v_gene: TRBV24-1
j_gene: TRBJ1-1
d_gene: -
abundance: -
CDR3aa: CATSAGKNTEAFF
CDR3nt: TGTGCCACCAGTGCTGGAAAGAACACTGAAGCTTTCTTT

v_gene: TRBV4-2
j_gene: TRBJ2-3
d_gene: -
abundance: -
CDR3aa: CASSPRGGLTDTQYF
CDR3nt: TGTGCCAGCAGCCCTCGGGGCGGTCTCACAGATACGCAGTATTTT

v_gene: TRBV3-1/TRBV3-2
j_gene: TRBJ1-2
d_gene: -
abundance: -
CDR3aa: CASSQDLSTGYTF
CDR3nt: TGTGCCAGCAGCCAAGATTTAAGTACAGGCTACACCTTC

v_gene: TRBV12-3/TRBV12-4
j_gene: TRBJ1-2
d_gene: -
abundance: -
CDR3aa: CASTPRGNYGYTF
CDR3nt: TGTGCCAGCACCCCTCGCGGTAACTATGGCTACACCTTC

v_gene: TRBV5-4
j_gene: TRBJ2-7
d_gene: TRBD1
abundance: once
CDR3aa: CASSSTGTGRNEQYF
CDR3nt: TGTGCCAGCAGTTCGACCGGGACAGGGAGGAACGAGCAGTACTTC

v_gene: TRBV7-8
j_gene: TRBJ2-5
d_gene: TRBD2
abundance: once
CDR3aa: CASSPGIRSGTETQYF
CDR3nt: TGTGCCAGCAGCCCTGGAATTCGTAGCGGGACGGAGACCCAGTACTTC

v_gene: TRBV10-1
j_gene: TRBJ2-5
d_gene: TRBD2
abundance: -
CDR3aa: CASSEGGRAGETQYF
CDR3nt: TGCGCCAGCAGTGAGGGCGGGAGGGCCGGAGAGACCCAGTACTTC

v_gene: TRBV6-4
j_gene: TRBJ2-6
d_gene: -
abundance: -
CDR3aa: CASSDSGGSGANVLTF
CDR3nt: TGTGCCAGCAGTGACTCAGGGGGCTCTGGGGCCAACGTCCTGACTTTC

v_gene: TRBV5-1
j_gene: TRBJ2-5
d_gene: TRBD2
abundance: -
CDR3aa: CASSLGLAGAQETQYF
CDR3nt: TGCGCCAGCAGCTTGGGACTAGCGGGGGCCCAAGAGACCCAGTACTTC

v_gene: TRBV6-5
j_gene: TRBJ2-1
d_gene: TRBD1
abundance: -
CDR3aa: CASSRGQYNEQFF
CDR3nt: TGTGCCAGCAGCCGGGGACAGTACAATGAGCAGTTCTTC

v_gene: TRBV27
j_gene: TRBJ2-7
d_gene: TRBD1
abundance: few
CDR3aa: CASSLAGGIAYEQYF
CDR3nt: TGTGCCAGCAGTTTGGCAGGGGGCATCGCCTACGAGCAGTACTTC

v_gene: TRBV12-3/TRBV12-4
j_gene: TRBJ2-7
d_gene: -
abundance: -
CDR3aa: CASSLRKLEQYF
CDR3nt: TGTGCCAGCAGTTTACGGAAGCTGGAGCAGTACTTC

v_gene: TRBV6-5
j_gene: TRBJ1-1
d_gene: -
abundance: -
CDR3aa: CASSQSEGGWTEAFF
CDR3nt: TGTGCCAGCAGCCAGAGCGAGGGGGGGTGGACTGAAGCTTTCTTT

v_gene: TRBV19
j_gene: TRBJ2-3
d_gene: TRBD1
abundance: -
CDR3aa: CASSIRTGRTDTQYF
CDR3nt: TGTGCCAGTAGTATTAGGACAGGCAGGACAGATACGCAGTATTTT

v_gene: TRBV19
j_gene: TRBJ1-1
d_gene: -
abundance: once
CDR3aa: CASGVLNTEAFF
CDR3nt: TGTGCCTCTGGGGTACTGAACACTGAAGCTTTCTTT

v_gene: TRBV6-1
j_gene: TRBJ1-5
d_gene: -
abundance: -
CDR3aa: CASSEAGQNQPQHF
CDR3nt: TGTGCCAGCAGTGAAGCGGGGCAGAATCAGCCCCAGCATTTT

v_gene: TRBV7-2
j_gene: TRBJ2-1
d_gene: -
abundance: -
CDR3aa: CASSLERFSYNEQFF
CDR3nt: TGTGCCAGCAGCTTAGAGCGGTTTTCCTACAATGAGCAGTTCTTC

v_gene: TRBV12-3/TRBV12-4
j_gene: TRBJ2-5
d_gene: -
abundance: -
CDR3aa: CASGPLETQYF
CDR3nt: TGTGCCAGCGGCCCACTGGAGACCCAGTACTTC

v_gene: TRBV28
j_gene: TRBJ2-3
d_gene: TRBD2
abundance: -
CDR3aa: CASSQSPLLAGGAPDTQYF
CDR3nt: TGTGCCAGCAGCCAAAGCCCGCTCTTAGCGGGAGGGGCCCCAGATACGCAGTATTTT

v_gene: TRBV30
j_gene: TRBJ2-1
d_gene: TRBD2
abundance: -
CDR3aa: CAYSLAGGLAYNEQFF
CDR3nt: TGTGCCTACTCCTTAGCGGGAGGGCTTGCCTACAATGAGCAGTTCTTC

v_gene: TRBV2
j_gene: TRBJ2-5
d_gene: -
abundance: once
CDR3aa: CASSGGETQYF
CDR3nt: TGTGCCAGCAGTGGGGGGGAGACCCAGTACTTC

v_gene: TRBV29-1
j_gene: TRBJ2-1
d_gene: TRBD2
abundance: once
CDR3aa: CSVDGAGRGSSYNEQFF
CDR3nt: TGCAGCGTTGATGGGGCCGGGCGGGGGAGCTCCTACAATGAGCAGTTCTTC

v_gene: TRBV3-1/TRBV3-2
j_gene: TRBJ2-2
d_gene: -
abundance: -
CDR3aa: CATGQLNTGELFF
CDR3nt: TGTGCCACTGGACAGCTGAACACCGGGGAGCTGTTTTTT

v_gene: TRBV5-1
j_gene: TRBJ2-3
d_gene: TRBD2
abundance: -
CDR3aa: CASSWGRGGTDTQYF
CDR3nt: TGCGCCAGCAGCTGGGGGCGGGGGGGCACAGATACGCAGTATTTT

v_gene: TRBV11-2
j_gene: TRBJ2-2
d_gene: TRBD2
abundance: -
CDR3aa: CASSSPGGSGRVNTGELFF
CDR3nt: TGTGCCAGCAGCTCCCCGGGTGGTAGCGGGAGGGTGAACACCGGGGAGCTGTTTTTT

v_gene: TRBV28
j_gene: TRBJ1-2
d_gene: TRBD1
abundance: -
CDR3aa: CASRGQGRGYTF
CDR3nt: TGTGCCAGCAGGGGACAGGGTCGCGGCTACACCTTC

v_gene: TRBV5-1
j_gene: TRBJ1-5
d_gene: -
abundance: few
CDR3aa: CASSLNRRESNQPQHF
CDR3nt: TGCGCCAGCAGCTTGAATCGTCGGGAATCGAATCAGCCCCAGCATTTT

v_gene: TRBV10-3
j_gene: TRBJ2-3
d_gene: -
abundance: -
CDR3aa: CAISEPRSPLTIF
CDR3nt: TGTGCCATCAGTGAGCCTAGGAGCCCTCTGACGATCTTT

v_gene: TRBV20-1
j_gene: TRBJ2-1
d_gene: TRBD2
abundance: -
CDR3aa: CSASRDYSYNEQFF
CDR3nt: TGCAGTGCTAGTCGGGACTACTCCTACAATGAGCAGTTCTTC

v_gene: TRBV7-9
j_gene: TRBJ1-1
d_gene: -
abundance: medium-sized
CDR3aa: CASSLRTGGGLGRGPKAFF
CDR3nt: TGTGCCAGCAGCCTACGTACGGGGGGCGGCCTCGGCCGGGGACCCAAAGCTTTCTTT

v_gene: TRBV19
j_gene: TRBJ1-1
d_gene: -
abundance: -
CDR3aa: CASSKSRGILAFF
CDR3nt: TGTGCCAGTAGTAAGAGCCGAGGAATTTTGGCTTTCTTT

v_gene: TRBV7-2
j_gene: TRBJ2-7
d_gene: TRBD2
abundance: -
CDR3aa: CASSRQWLAGAYEQYF
CDR3nt: TGTGCCAGCAGCCGGCAGTGGCTAGCGGGGGCCTACGAGCAGTACTTC

v_gene: TRBV28
j_gene: TRBJ2-3
d_gene: -
abundance: -
CDR3aa: CASRNRDTQYF
CDR3nt: TGTGCCAGTCGAAACAGAGATACGCAGTATTTT

v_gene: TRBV5-1
j_gene: TRBJ1-2
d_gene: -
abundance: -
CDR3aa: CASSLAKDGYTF
CDR3nt: TGCGCCAGCAGCTTGGCCAAGGATGGCTACACCTTC

v_gene: TRBV5-4
j_gene: TRBJ2-5
d_gene: -
abundance: few
CDR3aa: CASSLALEETQYF
CDR3nt: TGTGCCAGCAGCTTGGCCTTGGAAGAGACCCAGTACTTC

v_gene: TRBV10-3
j_gene: TRBJ2-7
d_gene: -
abundance: -
CDR3aa: CAISPGPTMGEQYF
CDR3nt: TGTGCCATCAGCCCGGGACCGACTATGGGCGAGCAGTACTTC

v_gene: TRBV6-5
j_gene: TRBJ2-2
d_gene: -
abundance: -
CDR3aa: CASKGERRTGELFF
CDR3nt: TGTGCCAGCAAAGGAGAAAGGAGAACCGGGGAGCTGTTTTTT

v_gene: TRBV6-5
j_gene: TRBJ1-4
d_gene: -
abundance: few
CDR3aa: CASSLWEGEKLFF
CDR3nt: TGTGCCAGCAGTTTGTGGGAGGGTGAAAAACTGTTTTTT